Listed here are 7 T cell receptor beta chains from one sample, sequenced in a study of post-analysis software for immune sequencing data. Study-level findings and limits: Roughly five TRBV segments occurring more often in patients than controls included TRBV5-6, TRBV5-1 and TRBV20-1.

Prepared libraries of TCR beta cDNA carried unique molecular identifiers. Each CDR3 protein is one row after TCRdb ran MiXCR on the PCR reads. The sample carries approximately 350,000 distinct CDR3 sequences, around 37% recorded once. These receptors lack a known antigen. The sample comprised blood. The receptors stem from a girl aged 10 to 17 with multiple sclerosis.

The DNA of the CDR3 is TGTGCCAGCAGTCACCGCGGATACAGCTCCTACGAGCAGTACTTC. Its protein is CASSHRGYSSYEQYF. The chain combines TRBV3-1 with TRBJ2-7, with D unclear. V shed 6 bases and J shed 0 bases, with 15 bases lying between them. CDR1 and CDR2 (germline): LGHDT, YNNKEL (reference sequence). The CDR3 totals 15 residues.

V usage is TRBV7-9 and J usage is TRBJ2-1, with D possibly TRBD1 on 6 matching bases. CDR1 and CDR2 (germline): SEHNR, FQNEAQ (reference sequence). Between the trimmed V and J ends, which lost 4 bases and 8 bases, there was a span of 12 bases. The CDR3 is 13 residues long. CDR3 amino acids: CASSSQGRDEQFF. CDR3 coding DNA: TGTGCCAGCAGCTCACAGGGAAGGGATGAGCAGTTCTTC.

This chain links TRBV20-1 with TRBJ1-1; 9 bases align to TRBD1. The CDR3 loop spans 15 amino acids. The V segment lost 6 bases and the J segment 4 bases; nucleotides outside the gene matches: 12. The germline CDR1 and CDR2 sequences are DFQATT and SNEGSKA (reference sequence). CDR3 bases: TGCAGTGCCCGGGACAGGGTAGGCATTGTCACTGAAGCTTTCTTT. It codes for CSARDRVGIVTEAFF.

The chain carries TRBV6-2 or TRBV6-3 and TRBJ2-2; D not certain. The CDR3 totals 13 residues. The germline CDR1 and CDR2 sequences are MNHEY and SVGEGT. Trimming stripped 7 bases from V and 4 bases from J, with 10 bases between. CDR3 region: CASTPFVTGELFF. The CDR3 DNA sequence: TGTGCCAGCACCCCGTTCGTCACCGGGGAGCTGTTTTTT.

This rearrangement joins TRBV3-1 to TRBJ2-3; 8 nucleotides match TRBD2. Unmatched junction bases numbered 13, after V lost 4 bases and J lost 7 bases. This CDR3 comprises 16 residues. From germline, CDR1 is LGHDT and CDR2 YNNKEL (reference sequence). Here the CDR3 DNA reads TGTGCCAGCAGCCCGGTTACTAGCGGATCTTTGAATACGCAGTATTTT. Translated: CASSPVTSGSLNTQYF.

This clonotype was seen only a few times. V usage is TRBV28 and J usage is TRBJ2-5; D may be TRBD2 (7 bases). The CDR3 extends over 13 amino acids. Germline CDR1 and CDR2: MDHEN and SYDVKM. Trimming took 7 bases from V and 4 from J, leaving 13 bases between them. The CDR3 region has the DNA TGTGCCAGCAAACCCGGGGGGCCAGAGACCCAGTACTTC. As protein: CASKPGGPETQYF.

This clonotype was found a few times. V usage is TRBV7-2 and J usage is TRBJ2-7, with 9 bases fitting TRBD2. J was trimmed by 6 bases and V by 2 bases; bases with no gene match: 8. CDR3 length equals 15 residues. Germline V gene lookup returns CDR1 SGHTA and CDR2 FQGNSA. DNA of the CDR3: TGTGCCAGCAGCTTATCACCGGGACTAGCCACCGAGCAGTACTTC. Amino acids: CASSLSPGLATEQYF.